The 20 T cell receptor beta chains in this list originate from one sample, sequenced in a study of beta chain features in type 1 diabetes (dated by TCRdb to 2017 to 2018). Libraries came from the immunoSEQ multiplex PCR assay. The entire isolated RNA was reverse transcribed using the High Capacity cDNA Reverse Transcription Kit, and thus expressed TCRB transcripts were sequenced. TCRdb's version of the immuneACCESS table is confined to in-frame rearrangements and falls short of the full clone set. An unresolved V gene accounts for under half of the shortfall where checked; the remainder is of unknown origin. The sample records approximately 150,000 clones, less than 9.5% of which are singletons. The ten largest account for 2% to 3% of the sample. Sequenced input: central memory CD4+ T cells from blood. The receptor source for this set is a woman aged 18-29 years in good health.

The V and J genes are TRBV6-5 and TRBJ2-4; TRBD1 agrees at 11 bases. V dropped 6 bases and J dropped 7; count of bases not matched to a gene: 2. Germline V CDR1 and CDR2: MNHEY, SVGAGI. The CDR3 is made up of 13 amino acids. CDR3 in amino acids: CASSGQGANIQYF. DNA for the CDR3: TGTGCCAGCAGCGGACAGGGGGCGAACATTCAGTACTTC.

This clone has more than one count but fewer than ten. The V and J genes are TRBV7-9 and TRBJ2-1, with TRBD2 matching 13 bases. Germline CDR1 is SEHNR and CDR2 is FQNEAQ (reference sequence). Trimming cost V 3 bases and J 9 bases; bases outside gene matches: 5. The CDR3 runs to 15 residues. Written as DNA, the CDR3 is TGTGCCAGCAGCTTGGGACTAGCGGGAACGGGTGAGCAGTTCTTC. Protein product: CASSLGLAGTGEQFF.

This clone was recorded a few times. The chain recombines TRBV6-1 with TRBJ2-6; D not certain. Germline CDR1 and CDR2: MNHNS and SASEGT. The V end lost 7 bases, the J end lost 0 bases, and 4 bases lay between the germline ends. The CDR3 sequence is 13 residues long. CDR3 DNA sequence: TGTGCCAGCATCGGCTCTGGGGCCAACGTCCTGACTTTC. Translated, it gives CASIGSGANVLTF.

This clone was detected a few times. The chain carries TRBV19 and TRBJ2-1, with 15 bases fitting TRBD2. Germline trimming cut 7 bases from V and 10 bases from J; bases unmatched to any gene: 17. Germline V gene sequence: CDR1 LNHDA, CDR2 SQIVND (reference sequence). This CDR3 has 18 amino acids. CDR3 in amino acids: CASIGLAGGQTSPREQFF. In nucleotides, the CDR3 is TGTGCCAGTATAGGACTAGCGGGAGGGCAGACGAGCCCCCGGGAGCAGTTCTTC. The variable domain in full, completed from reference TRBV19 and TRBJ2-1, reads DGGITQSPKYLFRKEGQNVTLSCEQNLNHDAMYWYRQDPGQGLRLIYYSQIVNDFQKGDIAEGYSVSREKKESFPLTVTSAQKNPTAFYLCASIGLAGGQTSPREQFFGPGTRLTVL.

The rearrangement uses TRBV4-1 and TRBJ2-7; TRBD2 matches at 11 bases. The CDR3 consists of 17 residues. CDR1 is MGHRA, CDR2 YSYEKL, per germline. The V segment lost 4 bases and the J segment 5 bases; nucleotides outside the gene matches: 13. In DNA, the CDR3 is TGCGCCAGCAGCCCTATAGCGGGAGGGCCGTCTCTCCACGAGCAGTACTTC. Amino acids: CASSPIAGGPSLHEQYF.

In nucleotides, the CDR3 is TGTGCCTGGAGTAGGAGGACGCAAGCCTACGAGCAGTACTTC. Its protein product is CAWSRRTQAYEQYF. V gene TRBV30 combines with J gene TRBJ2-7; D perhaps matches TRBD2 (5 bases). CDR1 and CDR2 (germline): GTSNPN, SVGIG (reference sequence). This CDR3 spans 14 amino acids. The V end lost 2 bases, the J end lost 2 bases, and 13 bases lay between the germline ends.

This clone has only a few counts. The V and J genes are TRBV18 and TRBJ1-4, with D possibly matching TRBD1 (5 bases). Germline loops: CDR1 KGHSH, CDR2 LQKENI. V lost 5 bases and J lost 8, with 15 bases in between. The CDR3 is 14 residues long. The CDR3 nucleotides read TGTGCCAGCTCAATGACAGTGTCCGGGGAAAAACTGTTTTTT. This codes for CASSMTVSGEKLFF. Full variable domain (missing parts from reference TRBV18 and TRBJ1-4): NAGVMQNPRHLVRRRGQEARLRCSPMKGHSHVYWYRQLPEEGLKFMVYLQKENIIDESGMPKERFSAEFPKEGPSILRIQQVVRGDSAAYFCASSMTVSGEKLFFGSGTQLSVL.

This clone turned up a few times. The chain has TRBV5-4 and TRBJ2-3; 9 nucleotides line up with TRBD1. V was pared by 4 bases and J by 7 bases, with 10 bases of the junction left unmatched. Germline CDR1 reads SGHNT; CDR2 reads YYREEE (reference sequence). This CDR3 has 15 amino acids. The CDR3 spells CASSARQGEVNTQYF. The CDR3 DNA sequence: TGTGCCAGCAGCGCCAGACAGGGGGAAGTAAATACGCAGTATTTT.

This clone has a handful of counts. This rearrangement joins TRBV19 to TRBJ1-5; 10 bases line up with TRBD1. There are 15 residues in the CDR3. V lost 5 bases to trimming and J lost 7 bases; unmatched junction nucleotides: 8. The germline V gene has CDR1 LNHDA and CDR2 SQIVND (reference sequence). In nucleotides, the CDR3 is TGTGCCAGTAGTGAGCCGGGACAGGGGAAACAGCCCCAGCATTTT. This gives the protein CASSEPGQGKQPQHF.

CDR3 DNA sequence: TGTGCCAGCAGTACCACAGGGAGGGGTAACTATGGCTACACCTTC. Encoded protein: CASSTTGRGNYGYTF. The chain combines TRBV6-1 with TRBJ1-2, with D possibly matching TRBD1 (6 bases). Trimming left V 5 bases short and J 1 base short, with 14 bases between. The CDR3 is 15 amino acids. Germline V gene data show CDR1 as MNHNS and CDR2 as SASEGT.

This chain links TRBV11-2 with TRBJ2-3; D possibly corresponds to TRBD1 (5 bases). Germline loops: CDR1 SGHAT, CDR2 FQNNGV. The V and J ends lost 0 bases and 2 bases respectively, with 6 bases between them. This CDR3 has 14 amino acids. CDR3 sequence reads: CASSLEGLTDTQYF. CDR3 coding DNA: TGTGCCAGCAGCTTAGAGGGGCTCACAGATACGCAGTATTTT.

This clone was found a few times. The V gene is TRBV11-2, the J gene TRBJ2-5, with TRBD2 matching over 11 bases. Trimming at V came to 5 bases and at J to 4 bases, leaving 9 bases not matched to a gene. The CDR3 covers 16 residues. Germline V gene sequence: CDR1 SGHAT, CDR2 FQNNGV. CDR3 sequence reads: CASSPSGLAVTETQYF. CDR3 in DNA: TGTGCCAGCAGCCCCTCGGGACTAGCGGTTACAGAGACCCAGTACTTC. Drawing the rest from reference TRBV11-2 and TRBJ2-5, the complete variable domain is EAGVAQSPRYKIIEKRQSVAFWCNPISGHATLYWYQQILGQGPKLLIQFQNNGVVDDSQLPKDRFSAERLKGVDSTLKIQPAKLEDSAVYLCASSPSGLAVTETQYFGPGTRLLVL.

This clone was seen more than once but under ten times. The chain employs TRBV7-3 and TRBJ2-1; 8 bases fit TRBD2. After removal of 2 bases from V and 10 bases from J, the junction contained 13 bases not matched to a gene. The CDR3 spans 16 residues. Germline V gene lookup returns CDR1 SGHTA and CDR2 FQGTGA. CDR3 DNA sequence: TGTGCCAGCAGCTTAGAAGCTAGCGGGCTGTTCGGGGAGCAGTTCTTC. Protein product: CASSLEASGLFGEQFF.

This clone was picked up a small number of times. J is TRBJ1-3 and V is TRBV5-6; D is unclear. Between the trimmed V and J ends, which lost 3 bases and 0 bases, there was a span of 13 bases. Germline values: CDR1 SGHDT, CDR2 YYEEEE. The CDR3 is 16 amino acids. The CDR3 DNA is TGTGCCAGCAGCTCCCTAGGACTTGCCTCTGGAAACACCATATATTTT. Encoded protein: CASSSLGLASGNTIYF.

The chain employs TRBV6-5 and TRBJ1-1, with D possibly matching TRBD1 (6 bases). V was shortened by 6 bases and J by 3 bases, with 11 bases between the two germline ends. The germline V gene has CDR1 MNHEY and CDR2 SVGAGI. The CDR3 consists of 13 residues. The CDR3 here is CASREYRDTEAFF. The CDR3 DNA follows: TGTGCCAGCAGGGAATACAGGGACACTGAAGCTTTCTTT.

The chain carries TRBV5-6 and TRBJ1-1, with 7 positions matching TRBD1. Germline CDR1 and CDR2: SGHDT and YYEEEE. V shed 4 bases and J 6 bases; nucleotides not matched to a gene: 12. The CDR3 contains 15 residues. CDR3 in DNA: TGTGCCAGCAGCCCCTTGACAGGGAAGTTGGCTGAAGCTTTCTTT. Translated, it gives CASSPLTGKLAEAFF. The full variable domain, completed using reference TRBV5-6 and TRBJ1-1, is DAGVTQSPTHLIKTRGQQVTLRCSPKSGHDTVSWYQQALGQGPQFIFQYYEEEERQRGNFPDRFSGHQFPNYSSELNVNALLLGDSALYLCASSPLTGKLAEAFFGQGTRLTVV.

In its sample, this clone was seen a few times. The chain joins TRBV5-4 to TRBJ1-4; 7 nucleotides line up with TRBD1. The germline V gene encodes CDR1 SGHNT and CDR2 YYREEE (reference sequence). The CDR3 is made up of 15 amino acids. Trimming took 4 bases from V and 4 from J; bases not matched to a gene: 7. The CDR3: CASSDSTGYNEKLFF. The CDR3 region has the DNA TGTGCCAGCAGCGACTCGACAGGGTATAATGAAAAACTGTTTTTT.

This chain links TRBV7-2 with TRBJ1-5; 7 positions agree with TRBD1. Germline V lookup: CDR1 SGHTA, CDR2 FQGNSA. V lost 4 bases and J lost 7; bases outside the gene matches: 10. There are 15 residues in the CDR3. The chain's CDR3 is CASSSRQGGGQPQHF. The CDR3 bases are TGTGCCAGCAGCTCGAGACAGGGCGGAGGGCAGCCCCAGCATTTT.

This sequence joins TRBV11-2 and TRBJ2-2, with 7 bases that match TRBD1. Germline V CDR1 and CDR2: SGHAT, FQNNGV. The CDR3 totals 16 residues. J was trimmed by 1 base and V by 4 bases; bases with no gene match: 6. The CDR3 DNA reads TGTGCCAGCAGCTCACAGACAGGGATGAACACCGGGGAGCTGTTTTTT. Translating gives CASSSQTGMNTGELFF.

This sequence joins TRBV7-8 and TRBJ2-6; 8 bases agree with TRBD1. Germline V gene data show CDR1 as SGHVS and CDR2 as FQNEAQ. The length of the CDR3 is 18 residues. The junction had 13 bases not matched to a gene; V was cut back by 5 bases and J by 4 bases. The CDR3 region is CASSAMRTGFSGANVLTF. In nucleotides, the CDR3 is TGTGCCAGCAGCGCGATGCGGACAGGGTTCTCCGGGGCCAACGTCCTGACTTTC.